The text below deals with one T cell receptor (beta chain). Its antigen is not known. This record belongs to a study of CD8+CD57+ T cells in acquired aplastic anemia. The wider study: DNA per sorted CD4+ or CD8+ sample ranged roughly 0.17 to 27.4 ug, averaging 3.2 ug.

TCR beta VDJ and CDR3 were profiled, and genomic DNA was the template. TCRdb reanalysed the reads using MiXCR and keeps one entry per CDR3 protein. The sample contains about 290,000 distinct CDR3 sequences, about three fifths of which appear only once. All patients picked for sequencing had shown, by flow cytometry, an expansion of CD8+CD57+ cells. Patients were treatment-naive when blood was sampled. Trimming took off 5 bases at V and 2 bases at J, with 12 bases between the two ends. The CDR3 contains 14 residues. Germline V CDR1 and CDR2: SEHNR, FQNEAQ (reference sequence). Whole-study results and caveats: About 29 shared CD8+ CDR3s appeared highly expressed within patients' immunodominant clones. Between the patient and control groups, CD8+ Simpson's diversity did not differ significantly.

Sequencing used sorted CD4+, CD8+, or CD8+CD57+ T cells (not recorded which) from PBMCs. The clonotype was recovered from a human donor with aplastic anemia. This chain joins TRBV7-9 and TRBJ2-5; weak D call: TRBD1 (6 bases). CDR3 nucleotide sequence: TGTGCCAGCAGCGCGACAGGTCAACAAGAGACCCAGTACTTC. It codes for CASSATGQQETQYF.